These 6 T cell receptor beta chains came from one sample sequenced in a study of cytotoxic CD8 clonotypes in ibrutinib-treated CLL. Generated by immunoSEQ multiplex PCR, the TCRdb table keeps only in-frame clones and is missing some. The table has roughly 160,000 clones, more than 80% seen once. This material consisted of PBMCs, taken after 24 months of ibrutinib treatment. The receptors originated from a human donor with chronic lymphocytic leukemia.

The chain links TRBV6-4 to TRBJ1-1, with TRBD1 matching over 7 bases. CDR3 length: 13 residues. CDR1 is MRHNA and CDR2 is SNTAGT in the germline V gene. The V segment lost 6 bases and the J segment 5 bases; nucleotides outside the gene matches: 6. The CDR3 DNA sequence: TGTGCCAGCAGGAACTCGGGACAGACTGAAGCTTTCTTT. Translating gives CASRNSGQTEAFF.

This chain joins TRBV5-1 and TRBJ1-4, with TRBD1 matching 8 bases. The V and J ends lost 5 bases and 7 bases, in that order; junction bases with no gene match: 10. Germline V gene lookup returns CDR1 SGHRS and CDR2 YFSETQ. CDR3 length equals 15 residues. CDR3 loop: CASSFSQGAGEKLFF. The CDR3 region has the DNA TGCGCCAGCAGTTTTTCCCAGGGGGCGGGTGAAAAACTGTTTTTT.

The J gene is TRBJ2-7, the V gene TRBV10-3; 9 nucleotides align to TRBD1. Trimming took 8 bases from V and 9 from J; bases not matched to a gene: 11. CDR3 length: 13 amino acids. Germline values: CDR1 ENHRY, CDR2 SYGVKD. DNA of the CDR3: TGTGCCATCGGCGGACAGGGGCCCGCGTGGCAGTACTTC. This gives the protein CAIGGQGPAWQYF.

In this sample, this clone turned up a few times. The CDR3 here is CASGPHGRANTEAFF. The CDR3 DNA follows: TGTGCCAGCGGCCCCCATGGCAGGGCTAACACTGAAGCTTTCTTT. The chain uses TRBV11-2 and TRBJ1-1, with D tentatively TRBD1 (5 bases). V was pared by 8 bases and J by 2 bases, with 18 bases between. Germline CDR1 and CDR2: SGHAT and FQNNGV. The CDR3 has 15 amino acids.

This clone has only one observation. The chain links TRBV7-2 to TRBJ2-3; D call uncertain. This CDR3 spans 13 amino acids. Germline V lookup: CDR1 SGHTA, CDR2 FQGNSA. V was cut by 5 bases and J by 6 bases, with 12 bases left in between. DNA for the CDR3: TGTGCCAGCAGCCCCCTACTTGGGGATACGCAGTATTTT. Encoded protein: CASSPLLGDTQYF.

The CDR3 sequence: CASLRETPAFF. The DNA for the CDR3 is TGTGCCAGCCTCCGAGAGACCCCAGCTTTCTTT. The genes are TRBV6-1 and TRBJ1-1; D not resolved. This CDR3 spans 11 amino acids. V gave up 8 bases and J gave up 10 bases, with 14 bases separating them. Germline lookup yields CDR1 MNHNS and CDR2 SASEGT.